Listed below are T cell receptor beta chains from one sample, sequenced in a study of T cells in Graves' hyperthyroidism and ophthalmopathy. Each CDR3 protein is one row after TCRdb ran MiXCR on the multiplex PCR reads. Of about 500,000 distinct CDR3 sequences listed, roughly 17% are singletons. The sequencing sample was made of blood. The receptors derive from a young woman with Graves' ophthalmopathy. Both conserved end residues are part of each CDR3. Each record gives: J gene, V gene, clone size, CDR3 protein. Clone size is given for some rows only: seen once, a few or many times, or a class if the clone is expanded.

J: TRBJ1-1; V: TRBV30; size: many; CDR3: CAWGREFHTEAFF
J: TRBJ1-2; V: TRBV28; size: many; CDR3: CASSLTDYGYTF
J: TRBJ2-3; V: TRBV6-5; size: few; CDR3: CASSYRPGPTDTQYF
J: TRBJ1-2; V: TRBV25-1; size: NA; CDR3: CASSELGGPNYGYTF
J: TRBJ2-1; V: TRBV6-2/TRBV6-3; size: NA; CDR3: CASSDSGTGANEQFF
J: TRBJ2-7; V: TRBV11-3; size: NA; CDR3: CASSYLGGNDREQYF
J: TRBJ2-2; V: TRBV11-2; size: few; CDR3: CATAGIRGRNTGELFF
J: TRBJ1-5; V: TRBV28; size: many; CDR3: CASSLTRGRDSNQPQHF
J: TRBJ2-7; V: TRBV3-1; size: many; CDR3: CASSPRLAGLYEQYF
J: TRBJ2-3; V: TRBV6-4; size: NA; CDR3: CASSERGSTDTQYF
J: TRBJ2-4; V: TRBV20-1; size: NA; CDR3: CSARSGLGDAENIQYF
J: TRBJ1-4; V: TRBV13; size: many; CDR3: CASSTGGMEVREKLFF
J: TRBJ2-3; V: TRBV4-1; size: few; CDR3: CASSLPQGTQYF
J: TRBJ2-7; V: TRBV13; size: few; CDR3: CASSIKFWDREGTYEQYF
J: TRBJ2-3; V: TRBV19; size: NA; CDR3: CASSILGTGGTDTQYF
J: TRBJ1-5; V: TRBV28; size: many; CDR3: CASSLLGLLDQPQHF
J: TRBJ1-6; V: TRBV7-9; size: few; CDR3: CASSSNRDRVNSPLHF
J: TRBJ1-5; V: TRBV6-1; size: many; CDR3: CASSQDFGHQPQHF
J: TRBJ1-3; V: TRBV12-3/TRBV12-4; size: NA; CDR3: CASSSPQDRGNTIYF
J: TRBJ2-3; V: TRBV24-1; size: many; CDR3: CATSDAGTPPLGTQYF
J: TRBJ2-3; V: TRBV7-2; size: many; CDR3: CASSDVGLAGGGTQYF
J: TRBJ2-5; V: TRBV7-9; size: many; CDR3: CASSPIAGGETQYF
J: TRBJ1-5; V: TRBV10-3; size: few; CDR3: CAISEYADQPQHF
J: TRBJ1-1; V: TRBV4-3; size: few; CDR3: CASSQDLRGNTEAFF
J: TRBJ2-7; V: TRBV4-3; size: NA; CDR3: CASSQDSRDYEQYF
J: TRBJ2-7; V: TRBV7-2; size: few; CDR3: CASSREAGSSNEQYF
J: TRBJ2-6; V: TRBV5-1; size: NA; CDR3: CASSLRVNAGANVLTF
J: TRBJ2-1; V: TRBV6-1; size: NA; CDR3: CASRLGSTDNEQFF
J: TRBJ2-7; V: TRBV20-1; size: many; CDR3: CSAKGTARRSEQYF
J: TRBJ2-2; V: TRBV6-1; size: NA; CDR3: CASRGLAGYTGELFF
J: TRBJ2-5; V: TRBV5-1; size: NA; CDR3: CAMHRDRGLVGRQETQYF
J: TRBJ2-5; V: TRBV12-3/TRBV12-4; size: many; CDR3: CASMGLPQETQYF
J: TRBJ1-5; V: TRBV12-3/TRBV12-4; size: many; CDR3: CASSSVREVNQPQHF
J: TRBJ1-4; V: TRBV4-1; size: few; CDR3: CASSQDMAAEKLFF
J: TRBJ1-4; V: TRBV11-2; size: many; CDR3: CASSLRGQLNEKLFF
J: TRBJ2-3; V: TRBV11-2; size: many; CDR3: CASRSLGAGTDTQYF
J: TRBJ1-1; V: TRBV4-1; size: many; CDR3: CASSQEGLRNTEAFF
J: TRBJ1-5; V: TRBV4-1; size: NA; CDR3: CASSQGAKGPNQPQHF
J: TRBJ1-1; V: TRBV20-1; size: many; CDR3: CSARDSRALEAFF
J: TRBJ1-2; V: TRBV4-1; size: few; CDR3: CASSQDTTRGYGYTF
J: TRBJ1-2; V: TRBV5-1; size: many; CDR3: CASSHRGEEDGYTF
J: TRBJ1-1; V: TRBV2; size: many; CDR3: CASSEAGAGVATEAFF
J: TRBJ2-7; V: TRBV30; size: many; CDR3: CAMGSYEQYF
J: TRBJ1-2; V: TRBV30; size: many; CDR3: CAAGGTPGANYGYTF